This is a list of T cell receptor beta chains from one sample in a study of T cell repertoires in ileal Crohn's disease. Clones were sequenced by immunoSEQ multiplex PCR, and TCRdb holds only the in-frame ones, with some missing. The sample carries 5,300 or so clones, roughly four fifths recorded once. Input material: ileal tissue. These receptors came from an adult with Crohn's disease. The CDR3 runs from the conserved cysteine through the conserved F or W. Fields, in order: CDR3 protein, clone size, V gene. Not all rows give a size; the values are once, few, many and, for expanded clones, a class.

cdr3_aa: CAGGRPRANPGELFF
clone_size: .
v_call: TRBV28

cdr3_aa: CASSPMTGSEKLFF
clone_size: .
v_call: TRBV27

cdr3_aa: CASSTDRVNGYTF
clone_size: .
v_call: TRBV6-5

cdr3_aa: CASSEPGRPSTDTQYF
clone_size: .
v_call: TRBV10-1

cdr3_aa: CASSEDLDSNQPQHF
clone_size: large
v_call: TRBV2

cdr3_aa: CASSPPTGVTEAFF
clone_size: .
v_call: TRBV5-6

cdr3_aa: CASSVGQGAYEQYF
clone_size: .
v_call: TRBV11-2

cdr3_aa: CAIGQAGEQYF
clone_size: .
v_call: TRBV10-3

cdr3_aa: CASSPGGLMGTDTQYF
clone_size: .
v_call: TRBV13

cdr3_aa: CASSPGLAGEETQYF
clone_size: .
v_call: TRBV2

cdr3_aa: CASSPRVSTGELFF
clone_size: few
v_call: TRBV6-5

cdr3_aa: CASSDYRGQHYGYTF
clone_size: .
v_call: TRBV9

cdr3_aa: CASSILDSNQPQHF
clone_size: .
v_call: TRBV19

cdr3_aa: CASSPRMGTAYNEQFF
clone_size: .
v_call: TRBV5-1

cdr3_aa: CASSRYLNTGELFF
clone_size: .
v_call: TRBV2

cdr3_aa: CAWRLSGGAFKETQYF
clone_size: few
v_call: TRBV9

cdr3_aa: CASSVGASVGQTF
clone_size: .
v_call: TRBV9

cdr3_aa: CASSPPGQGAGNTIYF
clone_size: few
v_call: TRBV18

cdr3_aa: CASSVATGDQETQYF
clone_size: .
v_call: TRBV9

cdr3_aa: CASTTTGGLYEQFF
clone_size: once
v_call: TRBV6-1

cdr3_aa: CASSGRTGDEKLFF
clone_size: .
v_call: TRBV9

cdr3_aa: CASSQAQGTVQYF
clone_size: .
v_call: TRBV14

cdr3_aa: CASRSPRAVNQPQHF
clone_size: .
v_call: TRBV28

cdr3_aa: CASRQQGAFGANVLTF
clone_size: .
v_call: TRBV28

cdr3_aa: CASSVNRVGAEAFF
clone_size: .
v_call: TRBV25-1

cdr3_aa: CASSFGQPRGGNTIYF
clone_size: .
v_call: TRBV6-6

cdr3_aa: CASSSALGIRTSGAQETQYF
clone_size: .
v_call: TRBV27

cdr3_aa: CASSLVSGIPYGYTF
clone_size: .
v_call: TRBV28

cdr3_aa: CASRPDRATYNEQFF
clone_size: .
v_call: TRBV4-3